Listed below are T cell receptor beta chains from one sample, sequenced in a study of post-analysis software for immune sequencing data. TCRdb processed the PCR reads anew with MiXCR; each CDR3 protein has one entry. The sample carries about 540,000 distinct CDR3 sequences, 30% to 40% recorded once. Specimen: blood. These receptor sequences come from a girl aged 2 to 17 with multiple sclerosis. The CDR3 runs from the conserved cysteine through the conserved F or W. The D gene is left open where the match is weak. Some rows have no size entry. The others give once, few or many, or a class for an expanded clone.

d_call | j_call | clone_size | v_call | cdr3_aa | cdr3_nt
TRBD1 | TRBJ1-2 | . | TRBV4-1 | CASRQDRWTGEIDGYTF | TGCGCCAGCAGACAAGATCGGTGGACAGGGGAGATCGATGGCTACACCTTC
TRBD1 | TRBJ2-2 | . | TRBV20-1 | CSAEGAGTANTGELFF | TGCAGTGCCGAGGGGGCTGGGACAGCCAACACCGGGGAGCTGTTTTTT
. | TRBJ2-5 | few | TRBV3-1 | CASSQDVGGLETQYF | TGTGCCAGCAGCCAAGATGTGGGGGGGCTGGAGACCCAGTACTTC
TRBD1 | TRBJ1-2 | many | TRBV20-1 | CSAIQGGSNYGYTF | TGCAGTGCTATCCAGGGGGGATCGAACTATGGCTACACCTTC
TRBD1 | TRBJ1-1 | . | TRBV5-1 | CASSGGQANTEAFF | TGCGCCAGCAGCGGGGGACAGGCGAACACTGAAGCTTTCTTT
. | TRBJ2-5 | many | TRBV14 | CASSQEWGQETQYF | TGTGCCAGCAGCCAAGAGTGGGGGCAAGAGACCCAGTACTTC
. | TRBJ2-1 | . | TRBV7-6 | CASSPPSDSCNEQFF | TGTGCCAGCAGCCCGCCTAGCGACTCCTGCAATGAGCAGTTCTTC
. | TRBJ2-3 | . | TRBV28 | CASSLMRISSTDTQYF | TGTGCCAGCAGTTTAATGAGGATATCTAGCACAGATACGCAGTATTTT
. | TRBJ2-1 | few | TRBV7-8 | CASSLARTGYNEQFF | TGTGCCAGCAGCTTAGCGAGGACCGGCTACAATGAGCAGTTCTTC
. | TRBJ1-1 | few | TRBV3-1 | CASSQEIAPGRGIAEAFF | TGTGCCAGCAGCCAAGAAATCGCCCCAGGGAGGGGGATCGCTGAAGCTTTCTTT
. | TRBJ1-1 | . | TRBV15 | CATSPRGVNTEAFF | TGTGCCACCAGCCCGAGAGGGGTGAACACTGAAGCTTTCTTT
TRBD1 | TRBJ1-5 | few | TRBV7-9 | CASSAGTGAYQPQHF | TGTGCCAGCAGCGCCGGGACAGGGGCCTATCAGCCCCAGCATTTT
. | TRBJ2-7 | few | TRBV6-2/TRBV6-3 | CASSLQSSYEQYF | TGTGCCAGCAGTTTGCAAAGCTCCTACGAGCAGTACTTC
TRBD2 | TRBJ2-1 | . | TRBV7-3 | CASSVAGTSGGNEQFF | TGTGCCAGCAGCGTGGCCGGGACTAGCGGGGGCAATGAGCAGTTCTTC
. | TRBJ1-5 | once | TRBV2 | CASSQGEVIQPQHF | TGTGCCAGCAGCCAAGGGGAAGTAATCCAGCCCCAGCATTTT
TRBD2 | TRBJ2-7 | . | TRBV12-3/TRBV12-4 | CACRHGLAGEQYF | TGTGCCTGCAGGCATGGTCTAGCGGGCGAGCAGTACTTC
. | TRBJ1-1 | . | TRBV2 | CASSEEGSSTEAFF | TGTGCCAGCAGTGAAGAGGGGTCGAGCACTGAAGCTTTCTTT
TRBD2 | TRBJ2-1 | . | TRBV5-1 | CASSLRTILAGGSRSYNEQFF | TGCGCCAGCAGCTTGCGGACTATACTAGCGGGGGGGTCCCGCTCCTACAATGAGCAGTTCTTC
. | TRBJ2-7 | once | TRBV6-4 | CASSGSRGYYEQYF | TGTGCCAGCAGTGGCTCACGGGGGTACTACGAGCAGTACTTC
TRBD1 | TRBJ1-2 | few | TRBV14 | CVSSQGPGQGGNYGYTF | TGTGTCAGCAGCCAAGGCCCGGGACAGGGAGGGAACTATGGCTACACCTTC
. | TRBJ2-7 | . | TRBV15 | CATSRLETSEQYF | TGTGCCACCAGCAGGCTAGAAACGTCCGAGCAGTACTTC
. | TRBJ2-2 | . | TRBV29-1 | CSVTTGTTNTGELFF | TGCAGCGTGACAACCGGGACCACGAACACCGGGGAGCTGTTTTTT
. | TRBJ2-3 | . | TRBV9 | CASRRVDTQYF | TGTGCCAGCAGGAGGGTGGATACGCAGTATTTT
. | TRBJ2-2 | few | TRBV10-3 | CAISEKRVPNTGELFF | TGTGCCATCAGTGAGAAAAGGGTTCCGAACACCGGGGAGCTGTTTTTT
. | TRBJ1-6 | few | TRBV20-1 | CSAKGGGNSPLHF | TGCAGTGCTAAAGGGGGAGGCAATTCACCCCTCCACTTT
TRBD1 | TRBJ2-3 | few | TRBV29-1 | CSVPGQVAFAGSTDTQYF | TGCAGCGTCCCGGGACAGGTCGCTTTTGCCGGCAGCACAGATACGCAGTATTTT
. | TRBJ1-2 | . | TRBV5-1 | CASSLIAGDYGYTF | TGCGCCAGCAGCTTGATAGCAGGGGACTATGGCTACACCTTC
TRBD1 | TRBJ1-6 | . | TRBV7-8 | CASSLRQGWDNSPLHF | TGTGCCAGCAGCTTACGACAGGGTTGGGATAATTCACCCCTCCACTTT
TRBD1 | TRBJ1-3 | . | TRBV20-1 | CSARDEGDRTRPLYF | TGCAGTGCTAGAGATGAAGGGGACAGGACCCGTCCATTATATTTT
. | TRBJ2-7 | few | TRBV24-1 | CARGCDEQYF | TGTGCCAGGGGTTGCGACGAGCAGTACTTC
. | TRBJ1-2 | few | TRBV4-1 | CASLSRVQTDYGYTF | TGCGCCAGCCTTTCACGGGTGCAAACGGACTATGGCTACACCTTC
. | TRBJ2-3 | few | TRBV12-3/TRBV12-4 | CASSFPSLQDTQYF | TGTGCCAGCAGTTTCCCCTCCCTCCAAGATACGCAGTATTTT
TRBD2 | TRBJ2-1 | . | TRBV20-1 | CSASTGGTSIYEQFF | TGCAGTGCTAGTACGGGTGGGACTAGCATCTATGAGCAGTTCTTC
TRBD1 | TRBJ1-5 | . | TRBV4-1 | CASSQEGTANQPQHF | TGCGCCAGCAGCCAAGAGGGGACAGCTAATCAGCCCCAGCATTTT
TRBD1 | TRBJ2-5 | . | TRBV7-2 | CASSEQGALWETQYF | TGTGCCAGCAGCGAACAGGGGGCGCTATGGGAGACCCAGTACTTC
TRBD1 | TRBJ2-6 | . | TRBV5-1 | CASSHGTGRSGANVRTF | TGCGCCAGCAGCCACGGGACAGGCCGCTCTGGGGCCAACGTCCGGACTTTC
. | TRBJ1-2 | many | TRBV7-2 | CASSLEGYSNYGYTF | TGTGCCAGCAGCTTAGAAGGGTATTCTAACTATGGCTACACCTTC
. | TRBJ2-5 | few | TRBV6-5 | CASSFGGAQQETQYF | TGTGCCAGCAGTTTCGGCGGGGCTCAACAAGAGACCCAGTACTTC
. | TRBJ2-3 | . | TRBV7-9 | CASSLMAQVLGDTQYF | TGTGCCAGCAGCTTAATGGCCCAGGTCCTTGGAGATACGCAGTATTTT
TRBD1 | TRBJ1-1 | . | TRBV28 | CASSITKDRLGAFF | TGTGCCAGCAGTATCACGAAGGACAGGTTGGGAGCTTTCTTT
TRBD1 | TRBJ2-4 | few | TRBV7-8 | CASSQQTGDIQYF | TGTGCCAGCAGCCAACAAACAGGGGACATTCAGTACTTC
TRBD1 | TRBJ1-2 | many | TRBV5-4 | CASSFDRGYGYTF | TGTGCCAGCAGCTTCGACAGGGGGTACGGCTACACCTTC
TRBD2 | TRBJ2-7 | . | TRBV6-1 | CASGGTRSTYEQYF | TGTGCCAGCGGAGGGACTAGGAGTACCTACGAGCAGTACTTC
. | TRBJ2-7 | . | TRBV13 | CASSLVGQGGEQYF | TGTGCCAGCAGTCTAGTCGGCCAGGGAGGCGAGCAGTACTTC
. | TRBJ2-5 | . | TRBV12-3/TRBV12-4 | CASTSGPGNQETQYF | TGTGCCAGCACCTCGGGCCCTGGGAACCAAGAGACCCAGTACTTC
. | TRBJ1-5 | . | TRBV12-3/TRBV12-4 | CASSLGGSDNQPQHF | TGTGCCAGCAGTTTAGGGGGGTCGGACAATCAGCCCCAGCATTTT
TRBD1 | TRBJ2-6 | . | TRBV5-6 | CASSLDRVTGANVLTF | TGTGCCAGCAGCTTAGACAGGGTAACTGGGGCCAACGTCCTGACTTTC
. | TRBJ2-3 | many | TRBV5-1 | CASSLTGGPDTQYF | TGTGCCAGCAGCTTAACCGGGGGCCCAGATACGCAGTATTTT
TRBD2 | TRBJ2-7 | many | TRBV9 | CASSPGTSGSYEQYF | TGTGCCAGCAGCCCCGGGACTAGCGGTTCCTACGAGCAGTACTTC
. | TRBJ2-3 | few | TRBV5-1 | CASSLGDSGLTDTQYF | TGCGCCAGCAGCTTGGGGGATAGCGGCCTAACAGATACGCAGTATTTT
TRBD1 | TRBJ2-3 | few | TRBV12-3/TRBV12-4 | CASSGQGRYF | TGTGCCAGCAGCGGACAGGGCCGGTATTTT
. | TRBJ2-1 | . | TRBV20-1 | CSASRFFSYNEQFF | TGCAGTGCTAGCAGATTTTTCTCCTACAATGAGCAGTTCTTC
. | TRBJ1-4 | few | TRBV6-6 | CASSYSGTVNEKLFF | TGTGCCAGCAGTTACTCTGGTACTGTTAATGAAAAACTGTTTTTT
TRBD2 | TRBJ2-3 | . | TRBV28 | CASSLLSGTSGADTQYF | TGTGCCAGCAGTTTACTTTCCGGGACTAGCGGCGCAGATACGCAGTATTTT
. | TRBJ1-2 | . | TRBV5-1 | CASSLGGLGGDGYTF | TGCGCCAGCAGCTTGGGAGGCCTGGGAGGCGATGGCTACACCTTC
. | TRBJ1-3 | . | TRBV5-1 | CASSLTEAASGNTIYF | TGCGCCAGCAGCTTGACCGAGGCAGCCTCTGGAAACACCATATATTTT
. | TRBJ1-5 | few | TRBV29-1 | CSVQTRTGQPQHF | TGCAGCGTACAAACGAGGACGGGTCAGCCCCAGCATTTT
. | TRBJ1-4 | few | TRBV15 | CATRWGRINEKLFF | TGTGCCACCAGGTGGGGACGGATTAATGAAAAACTGTTTTTT
. | TRBJ2-7 | once | TRBV20-1 | CSAPRAGIDEQYF | TGCAGTGCCCCCCGGGCAGGTATCGACGAGCAGTACTTC
. | TRBJ1-2 | . | TRBV13 | CASSSRGVLGYGYTF | TGTGCCAGCAGCTCTCGGGGCGTTTTGGGGTATGGCTACACCTTC